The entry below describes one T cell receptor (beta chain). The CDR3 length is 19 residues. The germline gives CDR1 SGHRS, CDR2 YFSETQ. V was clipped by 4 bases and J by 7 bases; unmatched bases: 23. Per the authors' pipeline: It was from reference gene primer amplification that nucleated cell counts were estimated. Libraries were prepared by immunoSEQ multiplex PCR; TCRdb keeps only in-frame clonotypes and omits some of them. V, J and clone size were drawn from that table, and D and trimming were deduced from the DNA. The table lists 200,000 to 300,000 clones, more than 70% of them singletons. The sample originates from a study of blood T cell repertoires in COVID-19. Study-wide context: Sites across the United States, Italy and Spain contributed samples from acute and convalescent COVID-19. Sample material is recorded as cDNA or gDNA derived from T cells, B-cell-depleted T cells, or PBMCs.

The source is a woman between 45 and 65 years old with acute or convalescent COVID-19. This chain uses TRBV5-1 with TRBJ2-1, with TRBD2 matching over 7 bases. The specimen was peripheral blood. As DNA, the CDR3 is TGCGCCAGCAGCAGAAAGGGCCTAGCGGCCTTTTACAGTATAAATGAGCAGTTCTTC. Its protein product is CASSRKGLAAFYSINEQFF. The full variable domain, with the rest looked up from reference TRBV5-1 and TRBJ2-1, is KAGVTQTPRYLIKTRGQQVTLSCSPISGHRSVSWYQQTPGQGLQFLFEYFSETQRNKGNFPGRFSGRQFSNSRSEMNVSTLELGDSALYLCASSRKGLAAFYSINEQFFGPGTRLTVL.